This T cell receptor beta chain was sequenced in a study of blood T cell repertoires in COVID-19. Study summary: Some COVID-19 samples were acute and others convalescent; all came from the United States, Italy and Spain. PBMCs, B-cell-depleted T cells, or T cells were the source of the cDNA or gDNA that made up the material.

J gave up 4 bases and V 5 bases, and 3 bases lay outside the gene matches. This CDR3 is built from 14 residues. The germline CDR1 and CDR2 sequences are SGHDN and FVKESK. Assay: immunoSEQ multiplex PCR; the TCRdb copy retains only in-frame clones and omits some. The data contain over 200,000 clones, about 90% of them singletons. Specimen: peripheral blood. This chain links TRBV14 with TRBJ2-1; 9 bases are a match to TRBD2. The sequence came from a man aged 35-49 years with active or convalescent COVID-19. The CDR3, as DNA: TGTGCCAGCAGCTGGGCGGGGGGGTACAATGAGCAGTTCTTC. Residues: CASSWAGGYNEQFF.